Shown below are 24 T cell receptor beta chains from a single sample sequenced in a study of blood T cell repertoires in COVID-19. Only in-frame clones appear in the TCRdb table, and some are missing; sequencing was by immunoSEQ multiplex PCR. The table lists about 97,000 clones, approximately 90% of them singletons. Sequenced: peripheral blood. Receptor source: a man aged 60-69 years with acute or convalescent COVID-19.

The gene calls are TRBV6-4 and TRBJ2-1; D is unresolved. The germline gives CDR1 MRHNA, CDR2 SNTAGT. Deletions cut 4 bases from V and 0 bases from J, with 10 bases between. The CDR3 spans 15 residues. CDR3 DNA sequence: TGTGCCAGCAGTGTCAGCGTAAGCTCCTACAATGAGCAGTTCTTC. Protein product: CASSVSVSSYNEQFF.

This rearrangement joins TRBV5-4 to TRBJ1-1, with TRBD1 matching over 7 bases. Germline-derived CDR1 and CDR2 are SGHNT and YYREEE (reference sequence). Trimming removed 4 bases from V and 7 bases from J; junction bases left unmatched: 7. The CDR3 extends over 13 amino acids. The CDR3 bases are TGTGCCAGCAGCCCACAGGGGAAAATTGAAGCTTTCTTT. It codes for CASSPQGKIEAFF.

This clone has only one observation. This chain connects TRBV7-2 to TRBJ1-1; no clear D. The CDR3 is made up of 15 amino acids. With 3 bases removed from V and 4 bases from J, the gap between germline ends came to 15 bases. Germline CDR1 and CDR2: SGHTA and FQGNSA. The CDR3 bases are TGTGCCAGCAGCTTGGAGCGGCATAGGCCCACTGAAGCTTTCTTT. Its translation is CASSLERHRPTEAFF.

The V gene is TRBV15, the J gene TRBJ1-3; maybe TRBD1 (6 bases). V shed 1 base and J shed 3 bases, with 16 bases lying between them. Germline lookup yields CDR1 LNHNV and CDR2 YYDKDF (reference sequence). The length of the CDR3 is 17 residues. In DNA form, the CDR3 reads TGTGCCACCAGCAGAGTGGGAGGGGGGATACTTGGAAACACCATATATTTT. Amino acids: CATSRVGGGILGNTIYF.

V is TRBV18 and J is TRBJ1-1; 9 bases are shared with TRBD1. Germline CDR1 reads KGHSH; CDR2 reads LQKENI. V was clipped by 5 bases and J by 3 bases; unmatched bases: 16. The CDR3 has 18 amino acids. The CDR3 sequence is CASSSISGQGTMYTEAFF. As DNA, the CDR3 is TGTGCCAGCTCATCAATTTCGGGACAGGGAACAATGTACACTGAAGCTTTCTTT.

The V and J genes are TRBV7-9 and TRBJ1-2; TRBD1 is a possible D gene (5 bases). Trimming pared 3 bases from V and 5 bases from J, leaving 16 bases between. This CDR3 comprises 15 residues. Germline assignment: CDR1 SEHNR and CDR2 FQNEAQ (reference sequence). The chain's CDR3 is CASSFVRVNLYGYTF. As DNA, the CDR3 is TGTGCCAGCAGCTTTGTCAGGGTGAATTTGTATGGCTACACCTTC.

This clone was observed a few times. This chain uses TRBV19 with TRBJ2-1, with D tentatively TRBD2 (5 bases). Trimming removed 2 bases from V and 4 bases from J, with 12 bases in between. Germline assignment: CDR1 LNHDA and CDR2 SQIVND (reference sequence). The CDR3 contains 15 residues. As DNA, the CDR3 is TGTGCCAGTAGTATACGGGGAAGCGGTTACAATGAGCAGTTCTTC. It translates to CASSIRGSGYNEQFF.

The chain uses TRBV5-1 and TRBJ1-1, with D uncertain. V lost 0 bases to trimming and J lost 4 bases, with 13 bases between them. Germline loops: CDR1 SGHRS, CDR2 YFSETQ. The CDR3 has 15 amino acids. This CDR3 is CASSLERSRGTEAFF. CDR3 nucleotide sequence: TGCGCCAGCAGCTTGGAAAGAAGCCGAGGCACTGAAGCTTTCTTT.

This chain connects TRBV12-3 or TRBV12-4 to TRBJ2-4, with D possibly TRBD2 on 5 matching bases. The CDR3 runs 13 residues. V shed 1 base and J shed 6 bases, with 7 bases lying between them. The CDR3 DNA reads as TGTGCCAGCAGTTTAGAGAGGGCAAACATTCAGTACTTC. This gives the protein CASSLERANIQYF.

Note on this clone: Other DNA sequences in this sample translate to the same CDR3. The CDR3 here is CASSPTGTVNYGYTF. The CDR3 region has the DNA TGTGCCAGCAGCCCGACAGGAACTGTTAACTATGGCTACACCTTC. The V and J genes are TRBV5-4 and TRBJ1-2, with a possible D match to TRBD1 (6 bases). The CDR3 extends over 15 amino acids. Germline CDR1 and CDR2: SGHNT and YYREEE (reference sequence). Trimming stripped 4 bases from V and 1 base from J, with 14 bases between.

CDR3 sequence reads: CASSVAGNQPQHF. In DNA form, the CDR3 reads TGTGCCAGCAGCGTAGCCGGCAATCAGCCCCAGCATTTT. The J gene is TRBJ1-5, the V gene TRBV9; D gene uncertain. CDR3 length equals 13 residues. Germline loops: CDR1 SGDLS, CDR2 YYNGEE. V was pared by 0 bases and J by 2 bases, with 3 bases between.

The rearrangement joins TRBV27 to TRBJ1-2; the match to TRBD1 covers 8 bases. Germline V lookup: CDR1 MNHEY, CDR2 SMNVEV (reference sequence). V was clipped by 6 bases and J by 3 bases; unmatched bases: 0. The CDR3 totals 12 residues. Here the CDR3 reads CASRTGDYGYTF. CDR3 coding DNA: TGTGCCAGCAGGACAGGGGACTATGGCTACACCTTC.

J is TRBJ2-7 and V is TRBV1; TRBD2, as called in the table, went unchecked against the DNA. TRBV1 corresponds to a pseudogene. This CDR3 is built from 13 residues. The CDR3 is CTSSLGGGYEQYV. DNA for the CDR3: TGCACCAGCAGCCTTGGGGGGGGCTACGAGCAGTACGTC.

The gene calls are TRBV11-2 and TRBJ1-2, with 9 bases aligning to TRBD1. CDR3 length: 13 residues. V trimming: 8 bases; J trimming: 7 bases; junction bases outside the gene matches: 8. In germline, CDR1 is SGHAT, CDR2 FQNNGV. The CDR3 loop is CASGSGQGSGYTF. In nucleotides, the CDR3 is TGTGCCAGCGGATCGGGACAGGGAAGTGGCTACACCTTC.

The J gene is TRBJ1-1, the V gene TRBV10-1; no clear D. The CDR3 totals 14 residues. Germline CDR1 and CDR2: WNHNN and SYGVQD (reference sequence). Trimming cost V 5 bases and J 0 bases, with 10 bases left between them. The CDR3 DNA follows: TGCGCCAGCAGTCTGGGCGGGGTGAACACTGAAGCTTTCTTT. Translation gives CASSLGGVNTEAFF.

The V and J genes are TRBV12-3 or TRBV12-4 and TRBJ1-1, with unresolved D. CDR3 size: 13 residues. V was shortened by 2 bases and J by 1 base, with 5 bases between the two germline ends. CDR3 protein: CASSLQENTEAFF. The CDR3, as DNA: TGTGCCAGCAGTTTACAGGAGAACACTGAAGCTTTCTTT.

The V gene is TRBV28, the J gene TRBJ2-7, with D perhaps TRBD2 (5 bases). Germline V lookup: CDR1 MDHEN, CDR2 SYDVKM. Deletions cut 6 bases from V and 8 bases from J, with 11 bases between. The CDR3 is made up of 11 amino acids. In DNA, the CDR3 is TGTGCCAGCAGCGTGAGGGTCCAGCAGTACTTC. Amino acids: CASSVRVQQYF.

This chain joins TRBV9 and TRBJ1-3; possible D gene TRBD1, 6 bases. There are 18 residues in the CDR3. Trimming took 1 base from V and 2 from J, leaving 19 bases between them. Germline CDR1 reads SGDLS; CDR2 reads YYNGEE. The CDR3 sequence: CASSVLTGGGMAGNTIYF. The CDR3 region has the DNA TGTGCCAGCAGCGTACTCACGGGGGGCGGAATGGCTGGAAACACCATATATTTT. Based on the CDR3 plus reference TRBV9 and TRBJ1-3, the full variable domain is DSGVTQTPKHLITATGQRVTLRCSPRSGDLSVYWYQQSLDQGLQFLIQYYNGEERAKGNILERFSAQQFPDLHSELNLSSLELGDSALYFCASSVLTGGGMAGNTIYFGEGSWLTVV.

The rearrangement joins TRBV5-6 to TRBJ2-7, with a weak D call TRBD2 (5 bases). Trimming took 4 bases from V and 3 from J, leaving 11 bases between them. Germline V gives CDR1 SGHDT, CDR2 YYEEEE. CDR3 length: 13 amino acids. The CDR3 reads CASSPLEGYEQYV. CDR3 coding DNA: TGTGCCAGCAGCCCTCTAGAGGGCTACGAGCAGTACGTC.

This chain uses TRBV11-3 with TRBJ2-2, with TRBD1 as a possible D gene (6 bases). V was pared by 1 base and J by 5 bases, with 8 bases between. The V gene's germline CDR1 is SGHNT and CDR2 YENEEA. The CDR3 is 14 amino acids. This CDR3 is CASSLGQGTGELFF. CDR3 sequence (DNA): TGTGCCAGCAGCTTAGGCCAGGGGACCGGGGAGCTGTTTTTT.

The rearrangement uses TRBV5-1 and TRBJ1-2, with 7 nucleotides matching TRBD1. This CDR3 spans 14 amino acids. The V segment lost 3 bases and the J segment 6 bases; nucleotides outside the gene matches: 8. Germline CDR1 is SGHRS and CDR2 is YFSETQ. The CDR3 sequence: CASSSQGFYDGYTF. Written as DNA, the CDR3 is TGCGCCAGCAGCTCACAGGGGTTTTACGATGGCTACACCTTC.

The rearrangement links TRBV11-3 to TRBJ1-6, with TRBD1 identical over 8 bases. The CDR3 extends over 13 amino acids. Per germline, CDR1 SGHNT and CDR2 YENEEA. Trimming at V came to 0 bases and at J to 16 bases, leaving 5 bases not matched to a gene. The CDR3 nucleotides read TGTGCCAGCAGCTTAGAGACAGGGGCCCAACTCCACTTT. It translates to CASSLETGAQLHF.

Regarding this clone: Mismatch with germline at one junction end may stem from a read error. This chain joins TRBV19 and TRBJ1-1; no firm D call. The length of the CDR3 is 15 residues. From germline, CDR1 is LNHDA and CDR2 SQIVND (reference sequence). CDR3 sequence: CASSIMRRQNPEAFF. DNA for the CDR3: TGTGCCAGTAGTATAATGCGGCGTCAGAACCCTGAAGCTTTCTTT.

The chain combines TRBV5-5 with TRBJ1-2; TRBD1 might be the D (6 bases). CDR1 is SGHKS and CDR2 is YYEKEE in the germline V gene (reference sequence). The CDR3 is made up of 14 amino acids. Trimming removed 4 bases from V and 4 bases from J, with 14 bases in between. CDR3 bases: TGTGCCAGCAGCATCCCGGGGGGCGGCTATGGCTACACCTTC. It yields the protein CASSIPGGGYGYTF.